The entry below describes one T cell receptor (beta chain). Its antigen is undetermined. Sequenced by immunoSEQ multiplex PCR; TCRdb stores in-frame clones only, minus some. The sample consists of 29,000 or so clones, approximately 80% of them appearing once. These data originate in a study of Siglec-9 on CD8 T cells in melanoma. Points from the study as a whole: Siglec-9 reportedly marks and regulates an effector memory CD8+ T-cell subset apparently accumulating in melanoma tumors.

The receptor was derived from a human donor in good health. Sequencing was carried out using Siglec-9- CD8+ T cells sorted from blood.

CDR3 region: CASSLSPGGRTEAFF. In DNA, the CDR3 is TGTGCCAGCAGTTTATCTCCAGGGGGGAGGACTGAAGCTTTCTTT. V gene TRBV27 combines with J gene TRBJ1-1; TRBD1 matches 7 bases. V gave up 0 bases and J gave up 5 bases; unmatched junction bases: 6. Germline V gene data show CDR1 as MNHEY and CDR2 as SMNVEV (reference sequence). This CDR3 contains 15 residues.